Sequencing of this TCR beta chain was carried out in a study of shared clonotypes between healthy human individuals. Study summary: Each donor's CD8 memory used one plate, CD8 naive two, each CD4 subset three.

General study findings and limits: Naive CD4 clonotypes were shared across several donors at about 5.3%. As a rule, naive subsets had a larger estimated richness than memory subsets.

Terminally differentiated effector memory CD45RA+ cells were left out of the naive CD8 fraction, which was CD45RO-negative and positively selected for CCR7. Those who donated, Caucasian adults without exception, all lived in Nashville, Tennessee. Here immunoSEQ multiplex PCR was the method, and the copy in TCRdb shows in-frame clones only, minus some. Of roughly 890,000 clones listed, approximately 92% were seen once; the top ten hold about 24%. Per the germline V gene, CDR1 is WSHSY and CDR2 is SAAADI. The CDR3 is made up of 14 amino acids. Trimming removed 7 bases at V and 8 bases at J, with 18 bases between. As for this clone: What it binds is not known.

The sample was naive CD8+ T cells sorted from blood. The TCR was taken from a man aged 30 to 39 in good health. This chain uses TRBV10-2 with TRBJ2-1; perhaps D is TRBD1 or TRBD2 (5 bases each). CDR3 DNA sequence: TGCGCCAGCACTGCCCGGGGCTATCTCGATGAGCAGTTCTTC. Its translation: CASTARGYLDEQFF.